This is a list of T cell receptor beta chains from one sample in a study of identical twins. TCRdb fed the 5' RACE reads into MiXCR, producing one record per CDR3 protein. The sample lists 400,000 to 550,000 distinct CDR3 sequences; roughly an eighth were seen once. These data were also reused for a study on yellow fever vaccine responses in identical twins.

The sequenced sample was CD4+ T cells sorted from blood. These receptor sequences come from a woman younger than 30 in good health. The CDR3 runs from the conserved cysteine through the conserved F or W. Expanded clones get a size class; other rows say once, few or many, or leave the size out.

TRBJ1-4,TRBV20-1,few,CSARDFRRQGLFF
TRBJ1-5,TRBV24-1,many,CATSEGQAHQPQHF
TRBJ1-5,TRBV11-3,.,CASSLIAGSGRSNQPQHF
TRBJ2-7,TRBV5-4,.,CASSRGRGAYEQYF
TRBJ2-7,TRBV29-1,.,CSVEVTSSYEQYF
TRBJ1-2,TRBV6-5,many,CASREGSYGYTF
TRBJ2-2,TRBV3-1,.,CASSQIKGVGELFF
TRBJ2-1,TRBV11-1,.,CASSSPGIRLAGVLDEQFF
TRBJ1-6,TRBV3-1,many,CASSYRDRNSPLHF
TRBJ2-1,TRBV3-1,few,CASGLSGGGNEQFF
TRBJ2-7,TRBV12-3/TRBV12-4,many,CASSLASQNYEQYF
TRBJ2-4,TRBV28,few,CASSLTREGGNIQYF